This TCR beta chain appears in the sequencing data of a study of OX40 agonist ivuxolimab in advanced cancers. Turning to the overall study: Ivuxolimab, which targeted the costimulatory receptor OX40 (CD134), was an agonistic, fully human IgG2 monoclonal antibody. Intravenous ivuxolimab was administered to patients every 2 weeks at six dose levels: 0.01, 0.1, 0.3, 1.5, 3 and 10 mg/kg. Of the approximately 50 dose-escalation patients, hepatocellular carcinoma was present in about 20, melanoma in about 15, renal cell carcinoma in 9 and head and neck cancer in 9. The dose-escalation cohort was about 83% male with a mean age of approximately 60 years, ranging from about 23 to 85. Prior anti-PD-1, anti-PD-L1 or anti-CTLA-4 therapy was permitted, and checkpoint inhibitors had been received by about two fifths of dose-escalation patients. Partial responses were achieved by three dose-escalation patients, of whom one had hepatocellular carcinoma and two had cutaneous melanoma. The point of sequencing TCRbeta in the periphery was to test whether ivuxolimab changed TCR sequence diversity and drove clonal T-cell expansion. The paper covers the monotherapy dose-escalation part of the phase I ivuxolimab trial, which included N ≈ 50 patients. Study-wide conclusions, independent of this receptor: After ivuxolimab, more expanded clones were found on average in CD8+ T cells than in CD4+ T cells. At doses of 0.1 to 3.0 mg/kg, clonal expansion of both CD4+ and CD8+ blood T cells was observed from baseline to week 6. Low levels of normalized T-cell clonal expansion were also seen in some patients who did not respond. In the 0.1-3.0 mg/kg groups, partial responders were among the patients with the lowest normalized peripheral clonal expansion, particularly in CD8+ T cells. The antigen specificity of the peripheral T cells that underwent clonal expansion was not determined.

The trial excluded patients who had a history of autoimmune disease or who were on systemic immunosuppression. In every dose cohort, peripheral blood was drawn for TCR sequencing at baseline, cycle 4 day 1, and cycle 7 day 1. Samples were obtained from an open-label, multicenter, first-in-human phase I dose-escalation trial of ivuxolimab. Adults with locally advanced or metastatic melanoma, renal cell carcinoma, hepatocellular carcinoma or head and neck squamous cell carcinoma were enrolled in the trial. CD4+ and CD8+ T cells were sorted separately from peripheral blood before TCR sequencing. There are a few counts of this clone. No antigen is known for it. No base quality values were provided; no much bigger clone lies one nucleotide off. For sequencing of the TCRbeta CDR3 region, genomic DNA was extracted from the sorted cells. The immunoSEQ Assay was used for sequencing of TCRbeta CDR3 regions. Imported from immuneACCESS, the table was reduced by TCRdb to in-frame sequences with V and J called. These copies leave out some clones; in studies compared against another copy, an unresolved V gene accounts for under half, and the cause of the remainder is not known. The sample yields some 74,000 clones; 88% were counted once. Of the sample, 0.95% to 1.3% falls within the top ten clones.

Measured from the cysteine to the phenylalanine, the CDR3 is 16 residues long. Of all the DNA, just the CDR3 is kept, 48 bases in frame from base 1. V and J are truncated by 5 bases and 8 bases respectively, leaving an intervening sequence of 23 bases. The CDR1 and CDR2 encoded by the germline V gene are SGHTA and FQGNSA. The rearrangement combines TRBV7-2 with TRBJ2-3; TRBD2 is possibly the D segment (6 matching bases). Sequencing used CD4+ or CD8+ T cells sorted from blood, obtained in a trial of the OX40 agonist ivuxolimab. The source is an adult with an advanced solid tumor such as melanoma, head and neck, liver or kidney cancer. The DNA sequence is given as TGTGCCAGCAGCCTCCAAGGCGGGGCTCAGTATGGTACGCAGTATTTT. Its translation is CASSLQGGAQYGTQYF.